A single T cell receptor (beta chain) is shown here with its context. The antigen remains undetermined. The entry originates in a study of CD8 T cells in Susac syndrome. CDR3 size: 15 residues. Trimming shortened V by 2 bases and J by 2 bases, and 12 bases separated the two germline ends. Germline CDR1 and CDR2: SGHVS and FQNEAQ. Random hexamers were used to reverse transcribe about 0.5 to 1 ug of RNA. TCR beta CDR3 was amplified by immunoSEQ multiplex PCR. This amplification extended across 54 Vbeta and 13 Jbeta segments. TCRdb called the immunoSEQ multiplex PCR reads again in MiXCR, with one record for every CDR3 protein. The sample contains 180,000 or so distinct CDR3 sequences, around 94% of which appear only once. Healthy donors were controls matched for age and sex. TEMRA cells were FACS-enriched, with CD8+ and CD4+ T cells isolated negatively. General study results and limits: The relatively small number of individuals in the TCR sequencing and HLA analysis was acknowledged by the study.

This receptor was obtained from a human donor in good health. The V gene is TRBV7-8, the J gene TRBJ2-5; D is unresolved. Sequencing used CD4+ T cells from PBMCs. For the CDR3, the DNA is TGTGCCAGCAGCTTAAGGGTTGACGATCAAGAGACCCAGTACTTC. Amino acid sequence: CASSLRVDDQETQYF.